These 4 T cell receptor beta chains were sequenced from one sample in a study of blood T cell repertoires in COVID-19. Sequencing used immunoSEQ multiplex PCR; TCRdb keeps in-frame clones, though not all of them. The profile shows 300,000 or so clones, 70% to 90% of them singletons. The material sequenced was PBMCs or T cells enriched from blood (not recorded which). The receptors were sampled from a woman aged 18-29 years who had recovered from COVID-19.

The chain recombines TRBV7-8 with TRBJ2-1; D ambiguous. The V gene lost 3 bases and the J gene lost 12 bases, with 18 bases spanning the gap. Germline V lookup: CDR1 SGHVS, CDR2 FQNEAQ. The CDR3 sequence is 14 residues long. CDR3 nucleotides: TGTGCCAGCAGCTTCTCCTTCACTCAACCTGGGCAGTTCTTC. Its protein product is CASSFSFTQPGQFF.

The V call is TRBV5-1, the J call TRBJ1-1; unclear D gene. The V end lost 2 bases, the J end lost 3 bases, and 8 bases lay between the germline ends. Germline V gene lookup returns CDR1 SGHRS and CDR2 YFSETQ. The CDR3 is 13 residues long. CDR3 amino acids: CASSFNGDTEAFF. DNA of the CDR3: TGCGCCAGCAGCTTCAACGGGGACACTGAAGCTTTCTTT. The full variable domain, its missing parts supplied by reference TRBV5-1 and TRBJ1-1, is KAGVTQTPRYLIKTRGQQVTLSCSPISGHRSVSWYQQTPGQGLQFLFEYFSETQRNKGNFPGRFSGRQFSNSRSEMNVSTLELGDSALYLCASSFNGDTEAFFGQGTRLTVV.

The gene calls are TRBV5-4 and TRBJ1-4, with D possibly being TRBD1 (6 bases). CDR1 is SGHNT, CDR2 YYREEE, per germline (reference sequence). The V end lost 0 bases, the J end lost 5 bases, and 8 bases lay between the germline ends. The CDR3 is made up of 14 amino acids. CDR3 amino acids: CASSLDQGNEKLFF. Here the CDR3 DNA reads TGTGCCAGCAGCTTGGATCAGGGGAATGAAAAACTGTTTTTT. The full variable domain, with the rest looked up from reference TRBV5-4 and TRBJ1-4, is ETGVTQSPTHLIKTRGQQVTLRCSSQSGHNTVSWYQQALGQGPQFIFQYYREEENGRGNFPPRFSGLQFPNYSSELNVNALELDDSALYLCASSLDQGNEKLFFGSGTQLSVL.

V and J are TRBV2 and TRBJ1-5; D gene uncertain. Germline-derived CDR1 and CDR2 are SNHLY and FYNNEI. This CDR3 has 15 amino acids. The germline V and J ends were trimmed by 4 bases and 2 bases, with 12 bases remaining between them. Here the CDR3 reads CASSGESVGNQPQHF. The CDR3 DNA is TGTGCCAGCAGTGGGGAGAGTGTAGGCAATCAGCCCCAGCATTTT.